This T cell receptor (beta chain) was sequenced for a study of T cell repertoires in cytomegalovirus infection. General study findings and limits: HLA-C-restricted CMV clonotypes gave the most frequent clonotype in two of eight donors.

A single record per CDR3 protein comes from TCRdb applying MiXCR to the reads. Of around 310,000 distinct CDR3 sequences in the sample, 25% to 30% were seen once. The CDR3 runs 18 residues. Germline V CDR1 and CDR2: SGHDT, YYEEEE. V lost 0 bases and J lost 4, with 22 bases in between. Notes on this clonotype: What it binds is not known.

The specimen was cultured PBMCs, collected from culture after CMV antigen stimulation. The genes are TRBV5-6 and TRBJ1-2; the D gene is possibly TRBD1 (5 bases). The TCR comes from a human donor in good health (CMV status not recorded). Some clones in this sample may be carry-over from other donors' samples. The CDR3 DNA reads TGTGCCAGCAGCTTGGCCGGCTTTGCCAGGGACCGAAGCTATGGCTACACCTTC. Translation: CASSLAGFARDRSYGYTF.